The 18 T cell receptor beta chains given below trace back to one sample, sequenced in a study of CD8 T cells in Susac syndrome. cDNA came from about 0.5 to 1 ug RNA primed by random hexamers. TCRdb fed the immunoSEQ multiplex PCR reads into MiXCR, producing one record per CDR3 protein. The sample includes about 130,000 distinct CDR3 sequences, around 96% of them seen just once. Sequenced sample: CD4+ T cells from PBMCs. All receptors come from a human donor in good health.

The chain employs TRBV12-3 or TRBV12-4 and TRBJ1-3, with D possibly being TRBD1 (5 bases). Trimming left V 6 bases short and J 0 bases short, with 18 bases between. The CDR3 sequence is 17 residues long. Here the CDR3 DNA reads TGTGCCAGCAGCCCAGTATGGGACCGACACTCTGGAAACACCATATATTTT. Translated: CASSPVWDRHSGNTIYF.

This clonotype appeared once. This chain's CDR3 is CASSQHAGRPQHF. CDR3 coding DNA: TGTGCCAGCAGCCAACATGCGGGTCGACCCCAGCATTTT. The genes are TRBV3-1 and TRBJ1-5; no clear D. Trimming left V 2 bases short and J 10 bases short, with 12 bases between. The CDR3 loop spans 13 amino acids. Germline assignment: CDR1 LGHDT and CDR2 YNNKEL (reference sequence).

V is TRBV3-1 and J is TRBJ1-2, with 10 bases identical to TRBD1. CDR1 LGHDT and CDR2 YNNKEL come from the germline V gene (reference sequence). V shed 4 bases and J 5 bases; nucleotides not matched to a gene: 4. This CDR3 contains 14 residues. The CDR3 region is CASSLPGQGYGYTF. The CDR3 DNA reads as TGTGCCAGCAGCCTTCCGGGACAGGGGTATGGCTACACCTTC.

J is TRBJ1-1 and V is TRBV12-5; no firm D call. Looked up from germline, CDR1 is LGHNT and CDR2 is FRNRAP. V lost 0 bases to trimming and J lost 1 base, with 6 bases between them. The CDR3 is 14 amino acids. The chain's CDR3 is CASGLVQANTEAFF. The CDR3 DNA is TGTGCTAGTGGTTTGGTACAAGCGAACACTGAAGCTTTCTTT.

This chain connects TRBV4-1 to TRBJ1-4; 10 bases agree with TRBD1. J lost 2 bases, V lost 8 bases, and 2 bases had no gene match. Germline CDR1 and CDR2: MGHRA and YSYEKL. The CDR3 contains 14 residues. CDR3 sequence (DNA): TGCGCCAGCGGGGACAGGGGCACTAATGAAAAACTGTTTTTT. Amino acid sequence: CASGDRGTNEKLFF.

The chain recombines TRBV29-1 with TRBJ2-5; 9 bases line up with TRBD1. J was trimmed by 5 bases and V by 5 bases; bases with no gene match: 15. This CDR3 region has 16 residues. The V gene's germline CDR1 is SQVTM and CDR2 ANQGSEA. The chain's CDR3 is CSVSGQGNRWGETQYF. DNA of the CDR3: TGCAGCGTTTCGGGACAGGGCAATAGGTGGGGTGAGACCCAGTACTTC.

This clonotype was found once. The rearrangement links TRBV12-5 to TRBJ1-1; D is unclear. Trimming removed 0 bases at V and 8 bases at J, with 4 bases between. The length of the CDR3 is 11 residues. Germline CDR1 and CDR2: LGHNT and FRNRAP. For the CDR3, the DNA is TGTGCTAGTGGTTTGGTAGCCGAAGCTTTCTTT. Translation gives CASGLVAEAFF.

In regard to this clonotype: Relative to the germline gene, one junction end is altered; a read error may explain this. The chain is built from TRBV20-1 and TRBJ2-3, with a tentative D call TRBD2 (6 bases). Germline CDR1 and CDR2: DFQATT and SNEGSKA (reference sequence). CDR3 length equals 15 residues. The CDR3 nucleotides read TGCAGTGTTAGAGGATCGGCGGGGAGCACAGATACGCAGTATTTT. It specifies CSVRGSAGSTDTQYF.

The chain couples TRBV23-1 to TRBJ1-2; unclear D gene. TRBV23-1 is an open reading frame whose function is uncertain. The CDR3 loop spans 12 amino acids. V was clipped by 3 bases and J by 7 bases, with 9 bases between them. The CDR3 protein is CASSHRNTGYTF. CDR3 nucleotides: TGCGCCAGCAGTCACCGGAATACTGGCTACACCTTC.

The CDR3 region is CASIGRTSNTQYF. CDR3 DNA: TGTGCCAGCATTGGCAGGACGTCAAATACGCAGTATTTT. V and J are TRBV28 and TRBJ2-3; D gene uncertain. CDR1 is MDHEN, CDR2 SYDVKM, per germline. The V and J ends lost 7 bases and 7 bases respectively, with 15 bases between them. This CDR3 is 13 amino acids long.

The rearrangement joins TRBV14 to TRBJ2-1; the D is unclear. The V gene lost 3 bases and the J gene lost 2 bases, with 11 bases spanning the gap. The CDR3 contains 15 residues. Germline loops: CDR1 SGHDN, CDR2 FVKESK. Here the CDR3 reads CASSHYSLAYNEQFF. The CDR3 region has the DNA TGTGCCAGCAGCCACTATAGTTTGGCCTACAATGAGCAGTTCTTC.

The chain employs TRBV27 and TRBJ2-2; D tentatively reads TRBD1 or TRBD2 (6 bases each). In germline, CDR1 is MNHEY, CDR2 SMNVEV (reference sequence). Deletions cut 8 bases from V and 4 bases from J, with 17 bases between. CDR3 length: 15 residues. Here the CDR3 reads CASARGTRTTGELFF. The DNA of the CDR3 is TGTGCCAGCGCCCGGGGGACAAGAACCACCGGGGAGCTGTTTTTT.

The chain employs TRBV6-2 or TRBV6-3 and TRBJ1-2; D is perhaps TRBD1 (6 bases). Deletions cut 2 bases from V and 8 bases from J, with 21 bases between. The V gene's germline CDR1 is MNHEY and CDR2 SVGEGT. The CDR3 covers 16 residues. CDR3 in amino acids: CASSYGRGRRPLGYTF. CDR3 coding DNA: TGTGCCAGCAGTTACGGTCGGGGGCGCCGGCCCCTGGGCTACACCTTC.

In its sample, this clonotype was seen once. The J gene is TRBJ2-3, the V gene TRBV3-1, with TRBD1 as a possible D gene (7 bases). The germline CDR1 and CDR2 sequences are LGHDT and YNNKEL (reference sequence). There are 17 residues in the CDR3. The V and J ends lost 3 bases and 4 bases respectively, with 20 bases between them. CDR3 in amino acids: CASSHGIRAGGPDTQYF. The CDR3 region has the DNA TGTGCCAGCAGCCACGGGATTCGGGCAGGGGGGCCAGATACGCAGTATTTT.

The chain is built from TRBV3-1 and TRBJ2-7; TRBD2 agrees at 8 bases. This CDR3 contains 15 residues. The germline V gene has CDR1 LGHDT and CDR2 YNNKEL (reference sequence). With 3 bases clipped from V and 5 bases from J, the junction kept 9 bases outside the gene matches. CDR3 amino acids: CASSQPGLGVHEQYF. DNA of the CDR3: TGTGCCAGCAGCCAGCCGGGACTAGGCGTCCACGAGCAGTACTTC.

The gene calls are TRBV7-2 and TRBJ1-4; no clear D. The germline V gene encodes CDR1 SGHTA and CDR2 FQGNSA. The CDR3 has 14 residues. V lost 7 bases and J lost 7, with 16 bases in between. CDR3 coding DNA: TGTGCCAGCACCCCCTGGAACGGGCGTGAAAAACTGTTTTTT. This sequence encodes CASTPWNGREKLFF. Combining the CDR3 with reference TRBV7-2 and TRBJ1-4 gives the whole variable domain GAGVSQSPSNKVTEKGKDVELRCDPISGHTALYWYRQSLGQGLEFLIYFQGNSAPDKSGLPSDRFSAERTGGSVSTLTIQRTQQEDSAVYLCASTPWNGREKLFFGSGTQLSVL.

This rearrangement joins TRBV10-3 to TRBJ2-7, with 9 bases identical to TRBD1. Germline-derived CDR1 and CDR2 are ENHRY and SYGVKD. The CDR3 is 14 residues long. After removal of 6 bases from V and 1 base from J, the junction contained 4 bases not matched to a gene. DNA for the CDR3: TGTGCCATCAGCCCGGGACAGGGATCCTACGAGCAGTACTTC. Translated: CAISPGQGSYEQYF.

This rearrangement joins TRBV7-8 to TRBJ2-7; no definite D call. Per germline, CDR1 SGHVS and CDR2 FQNEAQ. The CDR3 totals 13 residues. V lost 1 base, J lost 3 bases, and 7 bases lay in between. CDR3 in DNA: TGTGCCAGCAGCTTAGACCGGAACTACGAGCAGTACTTC. Translated, it gives CASSLDRNYEQYF.